One and the same sample provided the 25 T cell receptor beta chains below, sequenced in a study of human T cells and chemical hapten exposure. TCRdb independently ran MiXCR on the RACE reads; one entry per CDR3 protein. This sample has just over 95,000 distinct CDR3 sequences, with 27% found just once. As to time point: patch test 3, about 24 weeks after DPC sensitization. The treatment was: therapeutic diphenylcyclopropenone sensitization with weekly scalp DPC. Specimen: whole blood, collected in connection with sensitization to the hapten diphenylcyclopropenone (DPC). These receptors all stem from a middle-aged man with alopecia areata. Some clones in this sample may be carry-over from other donors' samples.

This rearrangement joins TRBV12-3 or TRBV12-4 to TRBJ1-4, with D possibly TRBD1 on 5 matching bases. CDR3 size: 12 residues. Trimming pared 5 bases from V and 7 bases from J, leaving 8 bases between. The CDR3 DNA follows: TGTGCCAGCAGTCCGGACATTGAAAAACTGTTTTTT. This encodes CASSPDIEKLFF.

The chain couples TRBV28 to TRBJ2-1, with D possibly called TRBD1 or TRBD2 (5 bases each). The CDR3 spans 21 residues. Germline V gene lookup returns CDR1 MDHEN and CDR2 SYDVKM. The germline V and J ends were trimmed by 8 bases and 0 bases, with 32 bases remaining between them. CDR3 nucleotides: TGTGCCAGCTCCCAGGGTAAAGGGGACCCCCTCCAATCTAGCTCCTACAATGAGCAGTTCTTC. Protein: CASSQGKGDPLQSSSYNEQFF.

This clonotype was detected a few times. V gene TRBV6-5 combines with J gene TRBJ1-5; 9 bases are a match to TRBD1. The CDR3 contains 14 residues. In germline, CDR1 is MNHEY, CDR2 SVGAGI. V shed 7 bases, J shed 6 bases, and the junction held 7 bases outside the gene matches. In DNA form, the CDR3 reads TGTGCCAGCACAGGACAGGGGACGGGTCAGCCCCAGCATTTT. It yields the protein CASTGQGTGQPQHF.

This clonotype has a count of ten or more. This chain uses TRBV28 with TRBJ2-3; TRBD2 agrees at 13 bases. The CDR3 is made up of 15 amino acids. The germline V gene encodes CDR1 MDHEN and CDR2 SYDVKM. Trimming at V came to 7 bases and at J to 4 bases, leaving 5 bases not matched to a gene. CDR3 in DNA: TGTGCCAGCACCTGGACTAGCGGGAGTGCAGATACGCAGTATTTT. Translating it yields CASTWTSGSADTQYF.

This clonotype was counted only a few times. V is TRBV18 and J is TRBJ2-1, with 8 bases aligning to TRBD2. CDR3 length equals 17 residues. Germline CDR1 and CDR2: KGHSH and LQKENI. V trimming: 6 bases; J trimming: 3 bases; junction bases outside the gene matches: 13. The CDR3 coding sequence is TGTGCCAGCTCGCAACTCCCCGGGACTAGTGACTACAATGAGCAGTTCTTC. Encoded protein: CASSQLPGTSDYNEQFF.

The chain combines TRBV10-2 with TRBJ1-5; TRBD1 matches at 7 bases. The trim removed 6 bases at V and 7 bases at J, leaving 12 bases unmatched. The CDR3 is 15 amino acids. Germline V gene sequence: CDR1 WSHSY, CDR2 SAAADI. CDR3 nucleotides: TGCGCCAGCAGCGACACAGGGGCCTATGACCAGCCCCAGCATTTT. Translating it yields CASSDTGAYDQPQHF.

Here the CDR3 reads CASSYSMPTQGAKNIQYF. The CDR3 DNA is TGTGCCAGCAGTTACTCGATGCCCACACAGGGGGCCAAAAACATTCAGTACTTC. The V call is TRBV6-5, the J call TRBJ2-4, with 7 bases identical to TRBD1. Trimming removed 0 bases from V and 1 base from J; junction bases left unmatched: 9. Germline V gives CDR1 MNHEY, CDR2 SVGAGI. The CDR3 covers 18 residues.

This clonotype showed up just a few times. The gene calls are TRBV9 and TRBJ1-2, with D hard to call. V was trimmed by 6 bases and J by 2 bases, leaving 5 bases between them. Germline CDR1 reads SGDLS; CDR2 reads YYNGEE. There are 11 residues in the CDR3. The CDR3 here is CASTANYGYTF. In nucleotides, the CDR3 is TGTGCCAGCACAGCAAACTATGGCTACACCTTC. The full variable domain, with the rest looked up from reference TRBV9 and TRBJ1-2, is DSGVTQTPKHLITATGQRVTLRCSPRSGDLSVYWYQQSLDQGLQFLIQYYNGEERAKGNILERFSAQQFPDLHSELNLSSLELGDSALYFCASTANYGYTFGSGTRLTVV.

A few counts support this clonotype. The chain has TRBV12-3 or TRBV12-4 and TRBJ2-1, with D perhaps assigned TRBD1 or TRBD2 (5 bases each). CDR3 size: 15 residues. The germline V and J ends were trimmed by 4 bases and 5 bases, with 15 bases remaining between them. The CDR3 coding sequence is TGTGCCAGCAGTTCCGTAACGGGACGGAACAATGAGCAGTTCTTC. Residues: CASSSVTGRNNEQFF.

The genes are TRBV6-5 and TRBJ1-5; D remains ambiguous. The CDR3 sequence is 13 residues long. Germline V CDR1 and CDR2: MNHEY, SVGAGI. Trimming took off 5 bases at V and 3 bases at J, with 8 bases between the two ends. In DNA, the CDR3 is TGTGCCAGCAGTCGAAAAGACAATCAGCCCCAGCATTTT. Translation gives CASSRKDNQPQHF.

The chain has TRBV9 and TRBJ1-5; D might be TRBD1 (6 bases). The V gene lost 0 bases and the J gene lost 1 base, with 8 bases spanning the gap. The CDR3 length is 15 residues. CDR1 and CDR2 from the germline V gene are SGDLS and YYNGEE. The CDR3, as DNA: TGTGCCAGCAGCGTAGAAGGGGGAAGCAATCAGCCCCAGCATTTT. It encodes CASSVEGGSNQPQHF.

The CDR3 protein is CASSYDRGTRTDTQYF. The CDR3 DNA reads TGTGCCAGCAGTTACGACAGGGGCACACGAACAGATACGCAGTATTTT. The chain has TRBV28 and TRBJ2-3, with 8 bases identical to TRBD1. J was trimmed by 3 bases and V by 4 bases; bases with no gene match: 9. From germline, CDR1 is MDHEN and CDR2 SYDVKM. The CDR3 totals 16 residues.

Only a few counts were recorded for this clonotype. This chain joins TRBV12-3 or TRBV12-4 and TRBJ2-6, with a possible D match to TRBD1 (5 bases). V was shortened by 2 bases and J by 0 bases, with 20 bases between the two germline ends. The CDR3 extends over 20 amino acids. The CDR3 nucleotides read TGTGCCAGCAGTTTATTTCGGCAGGGAAAAACTTTCTCTGGGGCCAACGTCCTGACTTTC. Its translation: CASSLFRQGKTFSGANVLTF.

The CDR3 sequence is CAWASGRETQYF. CDR3 DNA: TGTGCCTGGGCTAGCGGGAGAGAGACCCAGTACTTC. The chain employs TRBV30 and TRBJ2-5; 10 positions agree with TRBD2. The CDR3 spans 12 residues. The germline gives CDR1 GTSNPN, CDR2 SVGIG (reference sequence). V lost 5 bases and J lost 4; bases outside the gene matches: 1.

The chain links TRBV7-2 to TRBJ1-5; D may be TRBD1 (5 bases). Germline CDR1 and CDR2: SGHTA and FQGNSA. Trimming took off 4 bases at V and 0 bases at J, with 13 bases between the two ends. The CDR3 totals 16 residues. CDR3 nucleotide sequence: TGTGCCAGCAGCTCAGGGTCAACGGGTAGCAATCAGCCCCAGCATTTT. Protein sequence: CASSSGSTGSNQPQHF.

There are a few counts of this clonotype. The chain carries TRBV30 and TRBJ1-5; D possibly corresponds to TRBD1 (5 bases). V dropped 0 bases and J dropped 4 bases, with 7 bases sitting between them. The CDR3 runs 13 residues. The V gene's germline CDR1 is GTSNPN and CDR2 SVGIG (reference sequence). The CDR3 loop is CAWSVDSNQPQHF. Written as DNA, the CDR3 is TGTGCCTGGAGTGTAGACAGTAATCAGCCCCAGCATTTT.

The chain recombines TRBV6-5 with TRBJ2-5; 8 bases line up with TRBD1. CDR1 and CDR2 (germline): MNHEY, SVGAGI. With V trimmed by 2 bases and J by 5 bases, 7 bases remained unmatched. The CDR3 totals 15 residues. The CDR3 DNA reads as TGTGCCAGCAGTTACGGGACAGGCCTGGGGGAGACCCAGTACTTC. Encoded protein: CASSYGTGLGETQYF.

The V call is TRBV29-1, the J call TRBJ2-5, with 7 bases aligning to TRBD1. CDR1 SQVTM and CDR2 ANQGSEA come from the germline V gene. There are 14 residues in the CDR3. The V segment lost 3 bases and the J segment 4 bases; nucleotides outside the gene matches: 8. The CDR3 sequence: CSVEGQGVGETQYF. The CDR3 DNA reads as TGCAGCGTTGAGGGGCAGGGGGTAGGAGAGACCCAGTACTTC.

The V call is TRBV5-1, the J call TRBJ2-5, with 8 nucleotides matching TRBD2. Losses at the gene ends were 4 bases for V and 1 base for J; bases not matched to a gene: 9. Looked up from germline, CDR1 is SGHRS and CDR2 is YFSETQ. CDR3 length: 16 amino acids. The CDR3 DNA reads TGCGCCAGCAGCCTTCTGAGCGGGGGCAGCCAAGAGACCCAGTACTTC. As protein: CASSLLSGGSQETQYF.

V usage is TRBV7-2 and J usage is TRBJ1-5; TRBD1 matches at 8 bases. CDR1 is SGHTA, CDR2 FQGNSA, per germline. The CDR3 extends over 15 amino acids. After removal of 5 bases from V and 2 bases from J, the junction contained 5 bases not matched to a gene. The CDR3 DNA reads TGTGCCAGCAGCCAGACAGGGGTTGGCAATCAGCCCCAGCATTTT. Protein: CASSQTGVGNQPQHF.

The chain uses TRBV7-2 and TRBJ2-7; unclear D gene. The CDR3 consists of 14 residues. The germline V gene encodes CDR1 SGHTA and CDR2 FQGNSA. Trimming took off 4 bases at V and 0 bases at J, with 10 bases between the two ends. CDR3 sequence (DNA): TGTGCCAGCAGCTCAGCCCGAATCTCCTACGAGCAGTACTTC. It translates to CASSSARISYEQYF.

This clonotype was seen at least ten times. The CDR3 DNA reads TGTGCCAGCACCGGGACTAGCGGGAGGAAGTACTTC. Its protein is CASTGTSGRKYF. The genes are TRBV2 and TRBJ2-7; TRBD2 aligns across 15 bases. Trimming removed 7 bases from V and 11 bases from J; junction bases left unmatched: 3. The CDR3 sequence is 12 residues long. The germline V gene has CDR1 SNHLY and CDR2 FYNNEI.

The chain combines TRBV5-1 with TRBJ1-1; 7 bases map to TRBD1. The germline V gene has CDR1 SGHRS and CDR2 YFSETQ. The CDR3 contains 13 residues. V gave up 1 base and J gave up 4 bases; unmatched junction bases: 1. The CDR3 loop is CASSLRDSTEAFF. The CDR3, as DNA: TGCGCCAGCAGCTTGAGGGACAGCACTGAAGCTTTCTTT.

V gene TRBV2 combines with J gene TRBJ1-1; no definite D call. Trimming cost V 8 bases and J 1 base, with 14 bases left between them. The CDR3 is made up of 14 amino acids. The germline CDR1 and CDR2 sequences are SNHLY and FYNNEI. CDR3 residues: CASGFYGSNTEAFF. CDR3 coding DNA: TGTGCCAGCGGTTTTTACGGTTCGAACACTGAAGCTTTCTTT.

This clonotype has more than one count but fewer than ten. This chain joins TRBV4-2 and TRBJ2-1; D call uncertain. Germline V gene lookup returns CDR1 LGHNA and CDR2 YNFKEQ. There are 13 residues in the CDR3. Trimming shortened V by 0 bases and J by 5 bases, and 5 bases separated the two germline ends. This chain's CDR3 is CASSQDTNNEQFF. Written as DNA, the CDR3 is TGTGCCAGCAGCCAAGATACAAACAATGAGCAGTTCTTC.